What follows are 10 T cell receptor beta chains derived from one specimen sequenced in a study of tumor-infiltrating lymphocytes in primary liver carcinoma. The researchers produced TCR beta cDNA from roughly 550 ng total RNA with a constant-region primer. It was through three nested multiplex PCR rounds of slightly modified ARM-PCR that TCR beta libraries arose. A C-beta reverse primer and TRBV1-TRBV30 forward primers served in each of the first two PCR rounds, at about 10 cycles apiece. TCRdb used MiXCR to reprocess the multiplex PCR reads, holding one entry per CDR3 protein. This table holds more than 20,000 distinct CDR3 sequences, about 79% found once. Unsorted bulk tissue, about 18-32 mg of it, served as the source for co-extraction of RNA and DNA. The sample consisted of liver tumor tissue from sampling region 1. Subset reported: tumor region T1, superior pole. These receptors originate from a woman in her twenties or thirties with primary liver carcinoma and hepatitis B virus infection.

This clonotype was seen a single time. No conserved phenylalanine or tryptophan is present at the end of the CDR3, so a read error is the likely explanation. It is unclear where the CDR3 begins or ends on the DNA, so no DNA is shown, and the CDR3 is as TCRdb lists it. The rearrangement uses TRBV21-1 and TRBJ2-7. TRBV21-1 is annotated as a pseudogene. The CDR3 is 12 amino acids in total, end residues counted. CDR3 in amino acids: CASSKGFYEQYI.

This chain joins TRBV4-1 and TRBJ2-1, with TRBD1 identical over 8 bases. Germline V gene data show CDR1 as MGHRA and CDR2 as YSYEKL. The CDR3 is 16 amino acids. Trimming took 1 base from V and 7 from J; bases not matched to a gene: 9. The CDR3 reads CASSQGLGQVENEQFF. The CDR3 coding sequence is TGCGCCAGCAGCCAAGGTCTGGGACAGGTGGAGAATGAGCAGTTCTTC.

This clonotype was seen ten or more times. This chain joins TRBV29-1 and TRBJ2-2; TRBD2 aligns across 7 bases. The CDR3 runs 15 residues. V trimming: 0 bases; J trimming: 6 bases; junction bases outside the gene matches: 7. The germline CDR1 and CDR2 sequences are SQVTM and ANQGSEA. The CDR3 spells CSVEDAAGAPGELFF. For the CDR3, the DNA is TGCAGCGTTGAAGACGCCGCGGGAGCCCCCGGGGAGCTGTTTTTT.

V and J are TRBV13 and TRBJ1-5; no reliable D call. The V and J ends lost 7 bases and 5 bases respectively, with 21 bases between them. This CDR3 contains 16 residues. CDR1 is PRHDT and CDR2 is FYEKMQ in the germline V gene (reference sequence). The DNA of the CDR3 is TGTGCCAGCAAGAGAAAGTCGGGTGGTGGCGATCAGCCCCAGCATTTT. This translates into CASKRKSGGGDQPQHF.

J is TRBJ2-1 and V is TRBV11-2, with 8 bases aligning to TRBD2. Germline lookup yields CDR1 SGHAT and CDR2 FQNNGV. The CDR3 has 15 amino acids. The V segment lost 5 bases and the J segment 4 bases; nucleotides outside the gene matches: 7. This CDR3 reads CASSRLASGYNEQFF. The CDR3 DNA follows: TGTGCCAGCAGCCGACTAGCGTCGGGATACAATGAGCAGTTCTTC.

Remarks on this clonotype: A junction boundary mismatches the germline segment, possibly from a read error. The V call is TRBV14, the J call TRBJ1-2, with no clear D. The CDR3 is made up of 13 amino acids. Germline V gene data show CDR1 as SGHDN and CDR2 as FVKESK. The CDR3 sequence is CASSHPQLGDYSF. CDR3 DNA: TGTGCCAGCAGCCATCCCCAGCTGGGTGACTACAGCTTC.

This clonotype showed up many times. Mismatch with germline at one junction end may stem from a read error. The chain has TRBV30 and TRBJ2-1; 14 bases are a match to TRBD2. CDR3 length: 16 amino acids. Germline V gene data show CDR1 as GTSNPN and CDR2 as SVGIG (reference sequence). This CDR3 is CAWGRGGTSGRNERFF. The CDR3, as DNA: TGTGCCTGGGGCCGAGGGGGGACTAGCGGGAGAAATGAGCGGTTCTTC.

In this sample, this clonotype turned up many times. An end of the junction differs from the germline gene, which may be a read error. V is TRBV11-1 and J is TRBJ1-2; D is possibly TRBD1 (5 bases). Germline assignment: CDR1 SGHAT and CDR2 FQDESV (reference sequence). The CDR3 totals 15 residues. CDR3 nucleotides: TGTGTCAGCAGACCTTCGACCGGGACGTCCTATGGCTACACCTTC. It is translated as CVSRPSTGTSYGYTF.

Turning to this clonotype: The junction shows a germline mismatch at one end, possibly a read error. J is TRBJ2-7 and V is TRBV7-9, with TRBD2 matching 7 bases. Germline V gives CDR1 SEHNR, CDR2 FQNEAQ (reference sequence). The CDR3 spans 14 residues. The CDR3 DNA reads as TGTGCCAGGAACTCGGGAGGCCTCTCCCACGAGCAGTACTTC. Translated: CARNSGGLSHEQYF.

The genes are TRBV11-2 and TRBJ1-2; tentatively, D is TRBD1 (5 bases). The CDR3 has 13 amino acids. Germline assignment: CDR1 SGHAT and CDR2 FQNNGV. Trimming left V 7 bases short and J 12 bases short, with 21 bases between. CDR3 DNA: TGTGCCAGCACTCAGGGAGGTGGTGGAGGCCACACCTTC. This gives the protein CASTQGGGGGHTF.